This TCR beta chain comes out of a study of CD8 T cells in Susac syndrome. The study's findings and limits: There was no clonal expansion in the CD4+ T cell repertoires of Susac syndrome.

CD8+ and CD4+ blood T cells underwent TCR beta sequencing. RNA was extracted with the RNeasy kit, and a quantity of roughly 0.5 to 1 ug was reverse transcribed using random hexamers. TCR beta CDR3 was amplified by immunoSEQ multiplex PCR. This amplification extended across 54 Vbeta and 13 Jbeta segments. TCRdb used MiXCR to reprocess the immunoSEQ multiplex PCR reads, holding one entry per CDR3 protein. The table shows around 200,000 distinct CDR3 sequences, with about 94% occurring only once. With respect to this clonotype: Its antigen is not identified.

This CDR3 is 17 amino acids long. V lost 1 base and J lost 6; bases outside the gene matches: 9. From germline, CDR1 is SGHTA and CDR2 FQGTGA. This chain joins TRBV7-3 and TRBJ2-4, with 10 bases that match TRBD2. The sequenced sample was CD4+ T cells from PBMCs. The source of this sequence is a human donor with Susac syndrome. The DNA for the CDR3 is TGTGCCAGCAGCTTAAACCCAGCGGGGGGGCCGGGAAACATTCAGTACTTC. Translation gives CASSLNPAGGPGNIQYF. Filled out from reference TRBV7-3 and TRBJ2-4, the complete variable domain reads GAGVSQTPSNKVTEKGKYVELRCDPISGHTALYWYRQSLGQGPEFLIYFQGTGAADDSGLPNDRFFAVRPEGSVSTLKIQRTERGDSAVYLCASSLNPAGGPGNIQYFGAGTRLSVL.